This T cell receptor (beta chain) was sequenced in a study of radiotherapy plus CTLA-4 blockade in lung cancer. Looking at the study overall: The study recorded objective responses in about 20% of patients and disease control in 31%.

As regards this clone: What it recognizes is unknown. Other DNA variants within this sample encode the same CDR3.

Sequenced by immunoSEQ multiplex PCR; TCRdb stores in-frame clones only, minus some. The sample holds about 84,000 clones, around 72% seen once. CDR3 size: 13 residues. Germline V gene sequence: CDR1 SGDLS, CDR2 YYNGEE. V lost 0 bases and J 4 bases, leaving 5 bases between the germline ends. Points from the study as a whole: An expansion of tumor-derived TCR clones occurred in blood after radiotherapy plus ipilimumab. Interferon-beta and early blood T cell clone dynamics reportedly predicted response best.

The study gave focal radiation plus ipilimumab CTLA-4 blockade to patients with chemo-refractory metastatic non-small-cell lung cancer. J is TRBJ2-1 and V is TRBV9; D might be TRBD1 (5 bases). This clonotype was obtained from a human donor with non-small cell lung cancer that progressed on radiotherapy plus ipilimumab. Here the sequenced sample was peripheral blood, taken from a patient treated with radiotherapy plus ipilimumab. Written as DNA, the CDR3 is TGTGCCAGCAGCGTAGAGGGGTACAATGAGCAGTTCTTC. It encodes CASSVEGYNEQFF.